A selection of T cell receptor beta chains follows, all from one sample in a study of control samples from healthy donors and cancer patients. The repertoire was sequenced with immunoSEQ multiplex PCR; TCRdb's copy has only in-frame clones and lacks some. The data contain more than 150,000 clones, about 94% of them singletons. The source material was blood. Receptor source: a man aged 45 to 65 in good health. Both conserved end residues are part of each CDR3. The order of the fields is clone size, J gene, D gene, V gene, CDR3 protein, CDR3 DNA. The D gene is left open where the match is weak. The listing skips clone size in some rows; elsewhere it reads once, few, many or a size class.

clone size: -; J gene: TRBJ2-7; D gene: -; V gene: TRBV5-1; CDR3 protein: CASSFAGQVDYEQYF; CDR3 DNA: TGCGCCAGCAGCTTCGCCGGACAAGTAGACTACGAGCAGTACTTC
clone size: -; J gene: TRBJ2-3; D gene: TRBD2; V gene: TRBV10-2; CDR3 protein: CASSEWLAVPKQYF; CDR3 DNA: TGCGCCAGCAGTGAGTGGCTAGCGGTCCCGAAGCAGTATTTT
clone size: -; J gene: TRBJ1-6; D gene: TRBD1; V gene: TRBV5-1; CDR3 protein: CASSLAGGEVSPLHF; CDR3 DNA: TGCGCCAGCAGCTTGGCAGGGGGCGAGGTTTCACCCCTCCACTTT
clone size: -; J gene: TRBJ2-1; D gene: TRBD2; V gene: TRBV6-5; CDR3 protein: CASSYSVLAGGEQFF; CDR3 DNA: TGTGCCAGCAGTTACTCGGTGTTAGCGGGAGGTGAGCAGTTCTTC
clone size: -; J gene: TRBJ1-4; D gene: -; V gene: TRBV28; CDR3 protein: CASSFGAGVANEKLFF; CDR3 DNA: TGTGCCAGCAGTTTCGGGGCAGGGGTCGCTAATGAAAAACTGTTTTTT
clone size: -; J gene: TRBJ2-7; D gene: -; V gene: TRBV18; CDR3 protein: CASSLRGAAEQYF; CDR3 DNA: TGTGCCAGCTCACTAAGGGGGGCGGCCGAGCAGTACTTC
clone size: -; J gene: TRBJ1-5; D gene: TRBD1; V gene: TRBV28; CDR3 protein: CASSLTGGSNQPQHF; CDR3 DNA: TGTGCCAGCAGTTTAACAGGGGGAAGCAATCAGCCCCAGCATTTT
clone size: once; J gene: TRBJ2-7; D gene: TRBD2; V gene: TRBV27; CDR3 protein: CASSLSGLGAEDF; CDR3 DNA: TGTGCCAGCAGTTTATCGGGACTAGGCGCTGAGGACTTC
clone size: -; J gene: TRBJ2-5; D gene: TRBD2; V gene: TRBV5-1; CDR3 protein: CASSYGLAVQETQYF; CDR3 DNA: TGCGCCAGCAGCTACGGACTAGCGGTACAAGAGACCCAGTACTTC
clone size: -; J gene: TRBJ2-1; D gene: -; V gene: TRBV24-1; CDR3 protein: CATSGITGNSYNEQFF; CDR3 DNA: TGTGCCACCAGTGGAATCACAGGGAACTCCTACAATGAGCAGTTCTTC
clone size: -; J gene: TRBJ1-4; D gene: -; V gene: TRBV6-1; CDR3 protein: CASSERPLSGAPNEKLFF; CDR3 DNA: TGTGCCAGCAGTGAAAGGCCGTTATCCGGGGCTCCTAATGAAAAACTGTTTTTT
clone size: -; J gene: TRBJ1-4; D gene: -; V gene: TRBV7-9; CDR3 protein: CASSLGSNEKLFF; CDR3 DNA: TGTGCCAGCAGCTTAGGGTCTAATGAAAAACTGTTTTTT
clone size: -; J gene: TRBJ2-2; D gene: -; V gene: TRBV3-1/TRBV3-2; CDR3 protein: CASSQDFNTGELFF; CDR3 DNA: TGTGCCAGCAGCCAAGATTTCAACACCGGGGAGCTGTTTTTT
clone size: -; J gene: TRBJ1-5; D gene: -; V gene: TRBV19; CDR3 protein: CASSKRNRENQPQHF; CDR3 DNA: TGTGCCAGTAGTAAAAGAAACAGGGAGAATCAGCCCCAGCATTTT
clone size: -; J gene: TRBJ1-1; D gene: -; V gene: TRBV5-8; CDR3 protein: CASSRGLLRSAEAFF; CDR3 DNA: TGTGCCAGCAGCCGAGGACTTCTGCGCAGCGCTGAAGCTTTCTTT
clone size: -; J gene: TRBJ1-1; D gene: TRBD1; V gene: TRBV5-1; CDR3 protein: CASSQQGQPNTEAFF; CDR3 DNA: TGCGCCAGCAGCCAACAGGGACAGCCGAACACTGAAGCTTTCTTT
clone size: -; J gene: TRBJ2-1; D gene: -; V gene: TRBV5-8; CDR3 protein: CASSSAWAYNEQFF; CDR3 DNA: TGTGCCAGCAGCTCTGCTTGGGCCTACAATGAGCAGTTCTTC
clone size: -; J gene: TRBJ2-7; D gene: -; V gene: TRBV27; CDR3 protein: CASSFRGSYEQYF; CDR3 DNA: TGTGCCAGCAGTTTCAGGGGTTCCTACGAGCAGTACTTC
clone size: once; J gene: TRBJ2-1; D gene: TRBD2; V gene: TRBV3-1/TRBV3-2; CDR3 protein: CASSDGLLAGGNEQFF; CDR3 DNA: TGTGCCAGCAGCGATGGTTTACTAGCGGGGGGGAATGAGCAGTTCTTC
clone size: -; J gene: TRBJ2-7; D gene: TRBD1; V gene: TRBV3-1/TRBV3-2; CDR3 protein: CASSLRDRDYEQYF; CDR3 DNA: TGTGCCAGCAGCCTCCGGGACAGGGACTACGAGCAGTACTTC
clone size: -; J gene: TRBJ2-2; D gene: TRBD1; V gene: TRBV5-1; CDR3 protein: CASSLASGQGTGELFF; CDR3 DNA: TGCGCCAGCAGCTTGGCCAGCGGACAGGGCACGGGGGAGCTGTTTTTT
clone size: -; J gene: TRBJ1-1; D gene: -; V gene: TRBV6-6; CDR3 protein: CASSLGHNTEAFF; CDR3 DNA: TGTGCCAGCAGCTTGGGACACAACACTGAAGCTTTCTTT
clone size: once; J gene: TRBJ2-5; D gene: -; V gene: TRBV6-5; CDR3 protein: CASRPRGLQETQYF; CDR3 DNA: TGTGCCAGCAGGCCAAGAGGGCTCCAAGAGACCCAGTACTTC
clone size: -; J gene: TRBJ2-4; D gene: TRBD1; V gene: TRBV28; CDR3 protein: CASSSTDRGDKNIQYF; CDR3 DNA: TGTGCCAGCAGTTCGACCGACAGGGGGGACAAAAACATTCAGTACTTC
clone size: -; J gene: TRBJ2-6; D gene: -; V gene: TRBV14; CDR3 protein: CASSQDRVGANVLTF; CDR3 DNA: TGTGCCAGCAGCCAAGACAGGGTTGGGGCCAACGTCCTGACTTTC
clone size: -; J gene: TRBJ1-2; D gene: TRBD1; V gene: TRBV9; CDR3 protein: CASSVAQGWAYGYTF; CDR3 DNA: TGTGCCAGCAGCGTAGCACAGGGGTGGGCCTATGGCTACACCTTC
clone size: -; J gene: TRBJ1-2; D gene: TRBD1; V gene: TRBV20-1; CDR3 protein: CSASVSQGAPEGYTF; CDR3 DNA: TGCAGTGCTAGTGTGTCTCAGGGGGCGCCGGAAGGCTACACCTTC
clone size: -; J gene: TRBJ1-2; D gene: TRBD1; V gene: TRBV7-2; CDR3 protein: CASSRDRGPYGYTF; CDR3 DNA: TGTGCCAGCAGCCGGGACAGGGGCCCCTATGGCTACACCTTC
clone size: once; J gene: TRBJ2-3; D gene: TRBD2; V gene: TRBV5-1; CDR3 protein: CASSLSPAGGPDTQYF; CDR3 DNA: TGCGCCAGCAGCTTATCTCCAGCGGGAGGGCCTGATACGCAGTATTTT
clone size: -; J gene: TRBJ2-1; D gene: -; V gene: TRBV18; CDR3 protein: CASSPSSATYNEQFF; CDR3 DNA: TGTGCCAGCTCACCGAGCAGCGCGACCTACAATGAGCAGTTCTTC
clone size: -; J gene: TRBJ1-4; D gene: -; V gene: TRBV19; CDR3 protein: CASSIDRRNEKLFF; CDR3 DNA: TGTGCCAGTAGTATAGATCGCAGAAATGAAAAACTGTTTTTT
clone size: -; J gene: TRBJ2-5; D gene: -; V gene: TRBV4-1; CDR3 protein: CASSPKGARAGETQYF; CDR3 DNA: TGCGCCAGCAGCCCCAAGGGTGCAAGGGCTGGAGAGACCCAGTACTTC
clone size: -; J gene: TRBJ1-5; D gene: -; V gene: TRBV28; CDR3 protein: CASSPGGSNQPQHF; CDR3 DNA: TGTGCCAGCAGTCCGGGGGGGAGCAATCAGCCCCAGCATTTT